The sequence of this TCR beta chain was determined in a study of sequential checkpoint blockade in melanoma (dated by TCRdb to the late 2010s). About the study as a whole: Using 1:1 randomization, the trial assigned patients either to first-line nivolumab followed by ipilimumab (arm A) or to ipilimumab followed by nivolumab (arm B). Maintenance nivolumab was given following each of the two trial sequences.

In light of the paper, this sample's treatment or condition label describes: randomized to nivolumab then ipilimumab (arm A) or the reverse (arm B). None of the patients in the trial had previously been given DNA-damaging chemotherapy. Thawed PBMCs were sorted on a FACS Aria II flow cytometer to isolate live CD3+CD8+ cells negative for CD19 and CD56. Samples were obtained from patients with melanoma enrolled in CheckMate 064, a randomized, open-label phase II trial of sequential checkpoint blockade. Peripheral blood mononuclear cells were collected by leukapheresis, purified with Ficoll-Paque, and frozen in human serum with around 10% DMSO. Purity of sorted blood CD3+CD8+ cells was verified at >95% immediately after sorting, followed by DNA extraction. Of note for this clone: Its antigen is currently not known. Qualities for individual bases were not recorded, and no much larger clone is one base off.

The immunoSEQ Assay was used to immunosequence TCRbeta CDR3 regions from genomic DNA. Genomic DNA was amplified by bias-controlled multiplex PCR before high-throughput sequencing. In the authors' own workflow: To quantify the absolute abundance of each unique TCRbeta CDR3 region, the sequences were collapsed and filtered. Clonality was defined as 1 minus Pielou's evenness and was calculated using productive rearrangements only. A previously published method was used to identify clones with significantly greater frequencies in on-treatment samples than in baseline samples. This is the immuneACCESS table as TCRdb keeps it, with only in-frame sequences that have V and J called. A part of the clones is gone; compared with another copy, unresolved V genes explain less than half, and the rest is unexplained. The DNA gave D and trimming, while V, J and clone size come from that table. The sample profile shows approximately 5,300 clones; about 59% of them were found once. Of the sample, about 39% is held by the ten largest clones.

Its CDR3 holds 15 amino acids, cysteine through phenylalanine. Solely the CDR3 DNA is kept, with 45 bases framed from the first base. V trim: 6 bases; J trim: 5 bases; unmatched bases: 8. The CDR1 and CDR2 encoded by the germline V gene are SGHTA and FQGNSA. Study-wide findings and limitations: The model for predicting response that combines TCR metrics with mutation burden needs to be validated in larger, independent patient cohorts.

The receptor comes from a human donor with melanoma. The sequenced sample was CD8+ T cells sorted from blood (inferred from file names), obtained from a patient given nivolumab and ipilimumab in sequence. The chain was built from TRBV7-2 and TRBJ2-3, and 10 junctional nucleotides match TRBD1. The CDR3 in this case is CASSLTGGSGDTQYF. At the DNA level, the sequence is TGTGCCAGCAGTTTGACAGGGGGCAGTGGAGATACGCAGTATTTT.